These 29 T cell receptor beta chains originate from one sample sequenced in a study of T cells in Graves' hyperthyroidism and ophthalmopathy. The source material, RNA transcripts, was used to amplify TCR beta CDR3 regions. First-round RT-PCR of the TCR CDR3 relied on the HTBI primer set. TCRdb redid the calling of the multiplex PCR reads with MiXCR, one entry per CDR3 protein. The sample consists of about 610,000 distinct CDR3 sequences, roughly 14% of them appearing once. The sequenced material came from blood. The receptors originated from a woman aged 40 to 50 with Graves' ophthalmopathy.

Many counts were recorded for this clonotype. The rearrangement links TRBV6-2 or TRBV6-3 to TRBJ1-1, with a tentative D call TRBD1 (5 bases). The CDR3 spans 15 residues. V was clipped by 8 bases and J by 0 bases, with 16 bases between them. CDR1 and CDR2 from the germline V gene are MNHEY and SVGEGT. Here the CDR3 reads CASQRQGLMNTEAFF. CDR3 nucleotides: TGTGCCAGCCAGCGCCAGGGACTCATGAACACTGAAGCTTTCTTT.

In its sample, this clonotype was seen many times. CDR3 nucleotide sequence: TGCGCCAGCAGCCCCGGGACGGAAGACACTGAAGCTTTCTTT. Its protein product is CASSPGTEDTEAFF. The genes are TRBV5-1 and TRBJ1-1; TRBD1 might be the D (5 bases). Trimming took off 4 bases at V and 3 bases at J, with 13 bases between the two ends. In germline, CDR1 is SGHRS, CDR2 YFSETQ. The CDR3 consists of 14 residues.

This clonotype was picked up many times. V is TRBV12-3 or TRBV12-4 and J is TRBJ1-5; D remains unclear. CDR3 size: 15 residues. Trimming took off 3 bases at V and 8 bases at J, with 17 bases between the two ends. The CDR3 is CASSFGVPGWEPQHF. In nucleotides, the CDR3 is TGTGCCAGCAGTTTCGGAGTTCCGGGATGGGAGCCCCAGCATTTT.

Many counts were recorded for this clonotype. This sequence joins TRBV15 and TRBJ1-2; D uncertain. This CDR3 is 13 amino acids long. Per germline, CDR1 LNHNV and CDR2 YYDKDF (reference sequence). Trimming removed 2 bases at V and 2 bases at J, with 6 bases between. CDR3 DNA sequence: TGTGCCACCAGCAGACGGGGAAACTATGGCTACACCTTC. This gives the protein CATSRRGNYGYTF.

This chain joins TRBV7-3 and TRBJ2-4; 9 nucleotides agree with TRBD1. J gave up 0 bases and V 4 bases, and 1 base lay outside the gene matches. CDR1 is SGHTA, CDR2 FQGTGA, per germline. This CDR3 region has 15 residues. This chain's CDR3 is CASSSTGGAKNIQYF. CDR3 bases: TGTGCCAGCAGCTCGACAGGGGGAGCCAAAAACATTCAGTACTTC.

This clonotype was recorded a few times. A single base separates this from a much larger clone, so it may be a read error. The CDR3 bases are TGTGCCAGCGGTTTAGCGGGGCTGGCCACCGGGGAGCTGTTTTTT. This codes for CASGLAGLATGELFF. The chain has TRBV12-3 or TRBV12-4 and TRBJ2-2; 8 bases align to TRBD2. The length of the CDR3 is 15 residues.

The genes are TRBV19 and TRBJ1-1, with a weak D call TRBD1 (6 bases). The CDR3 covers 15 residues. Germline V lookup: CDR1 LNHDA, CDR2 SQIVND (reference sequence). With 5 bases removed from V and 2 bases from J, the gap between germline ends came to 15 bases. Here the CDR3 reads CASSLDGQPNTEAFF. The CDR3 DNA reads TGTGCCAGTAGTCTGGACGGACAGCCTAACACTGAAGCTTTCTTT.

This clonotype was found a few times. This chain links TRBV2 with TRBJ1-2, with D possibly TRBD1 on 6 matching bases. V was pared by 7 bases and J by 4 bases, with 13 bases between. The CDR3 totals 13 residues. CDR1 is SNHLY and CDR2 is FYNNEI in the germline V gene. The CDR3 region has the DNA TGTGCCAGCACCAGGGGAGGAGTCTATGGCTACACCTTC. Amino acids: CASTRGGVYGYTF.

This clonotype was picked up many times. This chain uses TRBV7-2 with TRBJ1-2; D is possibly TRBD1 (6 bases). Germline V gene sequence: CDR1 SGHTA, CDR2 FQGNSA. CDR3 length: 15 amino acids. V lost 4 bases and J 6 bases, leaving 18 bases between the germline ends. CDR3 nucleotides: TGTGCCAGCAGCTCACTACGACTCGGGGGCCATGGCTACACCTTC. Translated, it gives CASSSLRLGGHGYTF.

This clonotype appeared many times. The chain links TRBV11-3 to TRBJ1-6; TRBD1 might be the D (6 bases). Trimming shortened V by 3 bases and J by 12 bases, and 6 bases separated the two germline ends. CDR1 is SGHNT and CDR2 is YENEEA in the germline V gene. This CDR3 is 11 amino acids long. CDR3 protein: CASSFRGPLHF. In DNA form, the CDR3 reads TGTGCCAGCAGCTTCAGGGGACCCCTCCACTTT.

This clonotype showed up many times. The chain employs TRBV20-1 and TRBJ2-7; D unclear. The V gene lost 1 base and the J gene lost 0 bases, with 10 bases spanning the gap. This CDR3 comprises 14 residues. Germline V gene sequence: CDR1 DFQATT, CDR2 SNEGSKA (reference sequence). CDR3 in amino acids: CSARAPTRSYEQYF. The CDR3 DNA is TGCAGTGCTAGAGCCCCGACTCGCTCCTACGAGCAGTACTTC.

This clonotype was observed once. The rearrangement joins TRBV28 to TRBJ1-1, with D tentatively TRBD1 (5 bases). The CDR3 has 16 residues. The germline gives CDR1 MDHEN, CDR2 SYDVKM. V was pared by 5 bases and J by 13 bases, with 29 bases between. The CDR3 protein is CASSTTGPRMNTEFFF. DNA for the CDR3: TGTGCCAGCAGTACGACGGGACCGAGGATGAACACTGAATTTTTCTTT.

The sample holds a few counts of this clonotype. This sequence joins TRBV12-3 or TRBV12-4 and TRBJ2-7, with D unclear. The CDR3 length is 12 residues. Trimming took 6 bases from V and 9 from J, leaving 15 bases between them. CDR3 in amino acids: CASRDGPHRQYF. In DNA, the CDR3 is TGTGCCAGCAGGGATGGACCCCACAGGCAGTACTTC.

The chain employs TRBV7-2 and TRBJ2-5; D is undetermined. The germline gives CDR1 SGHTA, CDR2 FQGNSA. Trimming stripped 5 bases from V and 2 bases from J, with 12 bases between. The CDR3 runs 14 residues. DNA of the CDR3: TGTGCCAGCAGCCCCTCCCGGTGGCAAGAGACCCAGTACTTC. It yields the protein CASSPSRWQETQYF.

In this sample, this clonotype turned up many times. The chain joins TRBV29-1 to TRBJ2-5, with 8 bases matching TRBD1. This CDR3 comprises 14 residues. Germline lookup yields CDR1 SQVTM and CDR2 ANQGSEA. Trimming cost V 4 bases and J 2 bases; bases outside gene matches: 6. The CDR3 DNA sequence: TGCAGCGTTGTCTTCGGGACAGGTCAAGAGACCCAGTACTTC. It specifies CSVVFGTGQETQYF.

This sequence joins TRBV12-3 or TRBV12-4 and TRBJ1-2, with 10 bases that match TRBD1. This CDR3 comprises 15 residues. V shed 3 bases and J 8 bases; nucleotides not matched to a gene: 9. The CDR3 nucleotides read TGTGCCAGCAGTTTCTTTGGGACAGGGGCGATCGGCTACACCTTC. Amino acid sequence: CASSFFGTGAIGYTF.

This clonotype came up many times. The chain links TRBV6-5 to TRBJ2-5; the match to TRBD2 covers 7 bases. The CDR3 consists of 14 residues. With 6 bases clipped from V and 4 bases from J, the junction kept 8 bases outside the gene matches. The germline CDR1 and CDR2 sequences are MNHEY and SVGAGI. This CDR3 reads CASSQGLEAETQYF. Here the CDR3 DNA reads TGTGCCAGCAGCCAAGGACTAGAGGCAGAGACCCAGTACTTC.

This clonotype has a count of ten or more. V is TRBV12-3 or TRBV12-4 and J is TRBJ2-5; 9 nucleotides align to TRBD2. V gave up 3 bases and J gave up 5 bases; unmatched junction bases: 7. The CDR3 is made up of 15 amino acids. The CDR3 region is CASSLVAGGGETQYF. The CDR3 DNA is TGTGCCAGCAGTTTGGTCGCGGGAGGGGGCGAGACCCAGTACTTC.

The chain recombines TRBV24-1 with TRBJ1-2, with D tentatively TRBD1 (6 bases). The V and J ends lost 4 bases and 3 bases respectively, with 8 bases between them. The germline gives CDR1 KGHDR, CDR2 SFDVKD. The CDR3 sequence is 13 residues long. CDR3 coding DNA: TGTGCCACCAGTGACACAGGGTACTATGGCTACACCTTC. Protein product: CATSDTGYYGYTF.

This clonotype was observed many times. The rearrangement uses TRBV27 and TRBJ2-7, with D possibly TRBD2 on 7 matching bases. This CDR3 has 13 amino acids. Trimming took off 8 bases at V and 6 bases at J, with 17 bases between the two ends. Germline lookup yields CDR1 MNHEY and CDR2 SMNVEV (reference sequence). CDR3 DNA sequence: TGTGCCAGCTCCCCTACTAGGGGGGGCGAGCAGTACTTC. Encoded protein: CASSPTRGGEQYF.

A few counts support this clonotype. This chain uses TRBV20-1 with TRBJ2-7; 7 bases match TRBD1. V gave up 0 bases and J gave up 0 bases; unmatched junction bases: 5. The CDR3 totals 15 residues. CDR1 is DFQATT and CDR2 is SNEGSKA in the germline V gene (reference sequence). CDR3 in DNA: TGCAGTGCTAGAGATCCACAGGGGTTCTCCTACGAGCAGTACTTC. It translates to CSARDPQGFSYEQYF.

The chain couples TRBV7-8 to TRBJ1-3; D call uncertain. In germline, CDR1 is SGHVS, CDR2 FQNEAQ. The CDR3 runs 13 residues. Deletions cut 1 base from V and 8 bases from J, with 9 bases between. CDR3 residues: CASSLGLLDTIYF. The CDR3 DNA is TGTGCCAGCAGCTTAGGCCTACTAGACACCATATATTTT.

The chain carries TRBV4-1 and TRBJ2-7; 8 nucleotides match TRBD2. Germline V lookup: CDR1 MGHRA, CDR2 YSYEKL. This CDR3 has 14 residues. V lost 5 bases and J lost 9; bases outside the gene matches: 12. CDR3 nucleotides: TGCGCCAGCAGCTCCAGCGGGAGCTCTTTCAGGCAGTACTTC. As protein: CASSSSGSSFRQYF.

This clonotype was seen ten or more times. The rearrangement joins TRBV28 to TRBJ2-5, with 7 bases matching TRBD1. This CDR3 contains 16 residues. The V gene end was trimmed by 4 bases and the J gene end by 5 bases; junction bases not matched to a gene: 13. Germline CDR1 reads MDHEN; CDR2 reads SYDVKM. The CDR3 DNA is TGTGCCAGCAGTTCCCTCGACAGGGTGCCCAGGGAGACCCAGTACTTC. This translates into CASSSLDRVPRETQYF.

V gene TRBV19 combines with J gene TRBJ1-5; D perhaps matches TRBD1 (6 bases). The CDR3 runs to 12 residues. Germline V gene lookup returns CDR1 LNHDA and CDR2 SQIVND (reference sequence). The V and J ends lost 8 bases and 9 bases respectively, with 14 bases between them. CDR3 loop: CASRQAIGPQHF. Here the CDR3 DNA reads TGTGCCAGTCGACAGGCCATCGGGCCCCAGCATTTT. Variable domain in full (rest from reference TRBV19 and TRBJ1-5): DGGITQSPKYLFRKEGQNVTLSCEQNLNHDAMYWYRQDPGQGLRLIYYSQIVNDFQKGDIAEGYSVSREKKESFPLTVTSAQKNPTAFYLCASRQAIGPQHFGDGTRLSIL.

The chain is built from TRBV28 and TRBJ2-2; TRBD2 agrees at 7 bases. The germline gives CDR1 MDHEN, CDR2 SYDVKM. Trimming took 7 bases from V and 5 from J; bases not matched to a gene: 7. This CDR3 spans 14 amino acids. The CDR3 DNA sequence: TGTGCCAGCACTGGCGGGAGTCGAACCGGGGAGCTGTTTTTT. Its protein is CASTGGSRTGELFF.

The chain is built from TRBV30 and TRBJ1-1; D perhaps matches TRBD1 (6 bases). There are 18 residues in the CDR3. V dropped 0 bases and J dropped 6 bases, with 26 bases sitting between them. From germline, CDR1 is GTSNPN and CDR2 SVGIG (reference sequence). In DNA form, the CDR3 reads TGTGCCTGGAGTGTACGGGGGCGGGGGAGCGGGTACAGGGCTGAAGCTTTCTTT. Translated, it gives CAWSVRGRGSGYRAEAFF.

This clonotype has a handful of counts. One end of the junction does not line up with germline, which may come from a read error. This sequence joins TRBV4-1 and TRBJ2-5; perhaps D is TRBD1 or TRBD2 (5 bases each). This CDR3 is 16 amino acids long. Looked up from germline, CDR1 is MGHRA and CDR2 is YSYEKL. CDR3 nucleotide sequence: TGCGCCAGCAGCCAGGGCTCCGGGACCCTCCAAGGGACCCAGTACTTC. Its protein product is CASSQGSGTLQGTQYF.

This clonotype was observed many times. The rearrangement joins TRBV28 to TRBJ1-2, with D maybe TRBD1 (5 bases). Germline lookup yields CDR1 MDHEN and CDR2 SYDVKM. The CDR3 runs 16 residues. V lost 2 bases and J lost 7, with 20 bases in between. CDR3: CASSLNPLGGTGGYTF. CDR3 DNA sequence: TGTGCCAGCAGTTTAAACCCCCTCGGGGGAACGGGTGGCTACACCTTC.